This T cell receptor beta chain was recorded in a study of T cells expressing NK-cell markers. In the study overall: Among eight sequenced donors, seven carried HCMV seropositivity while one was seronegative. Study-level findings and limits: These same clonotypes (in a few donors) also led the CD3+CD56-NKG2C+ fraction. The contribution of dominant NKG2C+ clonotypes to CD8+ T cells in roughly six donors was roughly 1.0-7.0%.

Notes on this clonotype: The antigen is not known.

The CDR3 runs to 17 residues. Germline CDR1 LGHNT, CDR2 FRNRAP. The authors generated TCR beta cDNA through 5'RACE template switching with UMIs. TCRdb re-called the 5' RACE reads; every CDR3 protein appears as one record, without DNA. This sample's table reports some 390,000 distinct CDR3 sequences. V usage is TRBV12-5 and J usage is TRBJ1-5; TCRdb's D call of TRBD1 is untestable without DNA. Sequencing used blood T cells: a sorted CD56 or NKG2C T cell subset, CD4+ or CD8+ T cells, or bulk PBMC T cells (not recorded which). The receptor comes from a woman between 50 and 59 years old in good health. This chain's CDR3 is CASGLGEKTSLIQPQHF. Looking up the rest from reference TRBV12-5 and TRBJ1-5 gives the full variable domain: DARVTQTPRHKVTEMGQEVTMRCQPILGHNTVFWYRQTMMQGLELLAYFRNRAPLDDSGMPKDRFSAEMPDATLATLKIQPSEPRDSAVYFCASGLGEKTSLIQPQHFGDGTRLSIL.